These 21 T cell receptor beta chains originate from one sample sequenced in a study of cytomegalovirus exposure and HLA in healthy donors. The PCR contained 60 Vbeta and 13 Jbeta primers. Sequencing was performed with immunoSEQ multiplex PCR; in TCRdb, only in-frame clones are kept and a portion is missing. The profile shows over 100,000 clones, over 65% of them singletons. The sample consisted of PBMCs. These receptors all stem from a woman aged 25-40 years in good health and CMV-seronegative.

The chain couples TRBV7-2 to TRBJ2-2, with 9 positions matching TRBD1. V lost 5 bases and J lost 0; bases outside the gene matches: 4. The CDR3 loop spans 16 amino acids. The germline V gene encodes CDR1 SGHTA and CDR2 FQGNSA. The CDR3 bases are TGTGCCAGCAGCATACAGGGGGCGACGAACACCGGGGAGCTGTTTTTT. Its protein is CASSIQGATNTGELFF.

The chain couples TRBV27 to TRBJ1-5; D remains ambiguous. Trimming cost V 3 bases and J 0 bases, with 6 bases left between them. Germline V lookup: CDR1 MNHEY, CDR2 SMNVEV (reference sequence). CDR3 length equals 14 residues. The CDR3 reads CASSFAYSNQPQHF. In nucleotides, the CDR3 is TGTGCCAGCAGTTTTGCGTATAGCAATCAGCCCCAGCATTTT.

V usage is TRBV5-1 and J usage is TRBJ1-2; 12 nucleotides agree with TRBD1. The CDR3 is made up of 16 amino acids. Germline trimming cut 3 bases from V and 6 bases from J; bases unmatched to any gene: 9. Germline lookup yields CDR1 SGHRS and CDR2 YFSETQ. CDR3 protein: CASSSGTGGYLDGYTF. The CDR3 region has the DNA TGCGCCAGCAGCTCAGGGACAGGGGGCTATCTGGATGGCTACACCTTC.

The V gene is TRBV7-9, the J gene TRBJ1-2; D gene uncertain. The germline V gene has CDR1 SEHNR and CDR2 FQNEAQ (reference sequence). V lost 0 bases and J lost 3, with 11 bases in between. This CDR3 is built from 15 residues. CDR3 residues: CASSLAGREDYGYTF. CDR3 DNA: TGTGCCAGCAGCTTAGCAGGGAGGGAGGACTATGGCTACACCTTC. Using reference TRBV7-9 and TRBJ1-2 for the parts outside the CDR3, the full variable domain is DTGVSQNPRHKITKRGQNVTFRCDPISEHNRLYWYRQTLGQGPEFLTYFQNEAQLEKSRLLSDRFSAERPKGSFSTLEIQRTEQGDSAMYLCASSLAGREDYGYTFGSGTRLTVV.

The V gene is TRBV5-1, the J gene TRBJ1-1; unclear D gene. The CDR3 is 12 residues long. From germline, CDR1 is SGHRS and CDR2 YFSETQ. V lost 2 bases and J lost 7, with 9 bases in between. The CDR3 loop is CASSFDTREAFF. The CDR3 coding sequence is TGCGCCAGCAGCTTTGACACGCGTGAAGCTTTCTTT.

The chain has TRBV2 and TRBJ2-5; D may be TRBD2 (6 bases). V gave up 7 bases and J gave up 4 bases, with 13 bases separating them. The CDR3 is 13 residues long. Germline CDR1 SNHLY, CDR2 FYNNEI. The CDR3 loop reads CASIPVGGETQYF. The CDR3 DNA is TGTGCCAGCATCCCCGTGGGGGGAGAGACCCAGTACTTC. The variable domain in full, completed from reference TRBV2 and TRBJ2-5, reads EPEVTQTPSHQVTQMGQEVILRCVPISNHLYFYWYRQILGQKVEFLVSFYNNEISEKSEIFDDQFSVERPDGSNFTLKIRSTKLEDSAMYFCASIPVGGETQYFGPGTRLLVL.

The chain combines TRBV27 with TRBJ1-1, with D possibly TRBD1 on 6 matching bases. Germline CDR1 MNHEY, CDR2 SMNVEV (reference sequence). This CDR3 is built from 14 residues. The V end lost 4 bases, the J end lost 4 bases, and 13 bases lay between the germline ends. CDR3 amino acids: CASSSQGWATEAFF. The CDR3 coding sequence is TGTGCCAGCAGTTCACAGGGCTGGGCCACTGAAGCTTTCTTT.

This sequence joins TRBV11-2 and TRBJ2-1; 8 bases line up with TRBD2. Trimming at V came to 6 bases and at J to 5 bases, leaving 3 bases not matched to a gene. This CDR3 is built from 13 residues. Germline-derived CDR1 and CDR2 are SGHAT and FQNNGV. CDR3 residues: CASRLSGDNEQFF. The CDR3 bases are TGTGCCAGCAGACTTAGCGGGGACAATGAGCAGTTCTTC.

The rearrangement joins TRBV29-1 to TRBJ1-3; the D gene is possibly TRBD1 (6 bases). The ends were cut back, 4 bases at V and 0 bases at J, with 10 bases in the middle. This CDR3 contains 14 residues. Germline-derived CDR1 and CDR2 are SQVTM and ANQGSEA. The CDR3 reads CSVGGGFSGNTIYF. In DNA, the CDR3 is TGCAGCGTTGGAGGGGGATTCTCTGGAAACACCATATATTTT.

The J gene is TRBJ1-2, the V gene TRBV4-2; TRBD1 matches 8 bases. Germline V gives CDR1 LGHNA, CDR2 YNFKEQ. With 4 bases clipped from V and 7 bases from J, the junction kept 5 bases outside the gene matches. This CDR3 has 13 amino acids. The CDR3 coding sequence is TGTGCCAGCAGCCTCGGACAGGGTTGTGGCTACACCTTC. It is translated as CASSLGQGCGYTF.

This clone appeared a few times. The J gene is TRBJ1-1, the V gene TRBV5-1, with D perhaps TRBD1 (6 bases). This CDR3 has 13 amino acids. The V end was cut by 4 bases, the J end by 6 bases, with 13 bases between. Germline CDR1 SGHRS, CDR2 YFSETQ. CDR3 nucleotides: TGCGCCAGCAGCCCAGGACAGTTCGCTGAAGCTTTCTTT. It yields the protein CASSPGQFAEAFF.

V is TRBV27 and J is TRBJ2-2; the match to TRBD2 covers 9 bases. The CDR3 covers 13 residues. Germline V lookup: CDR1 MNHEY, CDR2 SMNVEV (reference sequence). Trimming at V came to 8 bases and at J to 3 bases, leaving 1 base not matched to a gene. This chain's CDR3 is CASAGGDTGELFF. CDR3 coding DNA: TGTGCCAGCGCGGGGGGGGACACCGGGGAGCTGTTTTTT.

This chain connects TRBV18 to TRBJ2-1, with D perhaps matching TRBD2 (5 bases). The V gene lost 0 bases and the J gene lost 13 bases, with 10 bases spanning the gap. CDR3 length: 12 amino acids. Per the germline V gene, CDR1 is KGHSH and CDR2 is LQKENI. The CDR3 DNA follows: TGTGCCAGCTCACCACCCGAGCGGTTTCAGTTCTTC. Residues: CASSPPERFQFF.

The CDR3 here is CASSLSSGNTGELFF. CDR3 DNA sequence: TGTGCCAGCAGCTTATCTAGCGGGAACACCGGGGAGCTGTTTTTT. The chain carries TRBV7-9 and TRBJ2-2, with 7 nucleotides matching TRBD2. J was trimmed by 1 base and V by 2 bases; bases with no gene match: 1. Per the germline V gene, CDR1 is SEHNR and CDR2 is FQNEAQ (reference sequence). This CDR3 is 15 amino acids long. Variable domain in full (rest from reference TRBV7-9 and TRBJ2-2): DTGVSQNPRHKITKRGQNVTFRCDPISEHNRLYWYRQTLGQGPEFLTYFQNEAQLEKSRLLSDRFSAERPKGSFSTLEIQRTEQGDSAMYLCASSLSSGNTGELFFGEGSRLTVL.

This clone was seen a single time. This chain uses TRBV14 with TRBJ1-2; D remains unclear. The CDR3 runs to 13 residues. V was pared by 1 base and J by 10 bases, with 13 bases between. Per germline, CDR1 SGHDN and CDR2 FVKESK. This CDR3 is CASSQGERGSYTF. The CDR3 DNA reads TGTGCCAGCAGCCAAGGAGAACGGGGATCCTACACCTTC.

The CDR3 loop reads CASSVGVYSNQPQHF. CDR3 DNA: TGTGCCAGCAGCGTAGGGGTTTATAGCAATCAGCCCCAGCATTTT. The chain combines TRBV5-6 with TRBJ1-5; D is perhaps TRBD1 (5 bases). The CDR3 sequence is 15 residues long. CDR1 is SGHDT, CDR2 YYEEEE, per germline. V lost 4 bases to trimming and J lost 0 bases, with 11 bases between them.

The rearrangement uses TRBV11-2 and TRBJ2-7; 7 bases are a match to TRBD1. J gave up 4 bases and V 5 bases, and 11 bases lay outside the gene matches. The germline V gene encodes CDR1 SGHAT and CDR2 FQNNGV. The CDR3 has 15 residues. CDR3 DNA: TGTGCCAGCAGCCAAGGACCCCAGGGGGAGTACGAGCAGTACTTC. Residues: CASSQGPQGEYEQYF.

In DNA form, the CDR3 reads TGTGCCAGCAGTCAGCAGGGGGACTCCTACGAGCAGTACTTC. Translating it yields CASSQQGDSYEQYF. The J gene is TRBJ2-7, the V gene TRBV6-5; 7 bases match TRBD1. Germline V lookup: CDR1 MNHEY, CDR2 SVGAGI. Trimming took 5 bases from V and 0 from J; bases not matched to a gene: 4. The CDR3 has 14 residues.

The gene calls are TRBV18 and TRBJ1-1; D gene unclear. CDR1 and CDR2 from the germline V gene are KGHSH and LQKENI. This CDR3 region has 14 residues. V was pared by 4 bases and J by 0 bases, with 9 bases between. CDR3 sequence (DNA): TGTGCCAGCTCACGCGAAGTCATGAACACTGAAGCTTTCTTT. Translated, it gives CASSREVMNTEAFF.

J is TRBJ1-4 and V is TRBV5-1, with 7 bases identical to TRBD1. Per the germline V gene, CDR1 is SGHRS and CDR2 is YFSETQ. V lost 4 bases to trimming and J lost 8 bases; unmatched junction nucleotides: 11. This CDR3 has 15 residues. The CDR3 sequence: CASSIDRVTGEKLFF. CDR3 DNA sequence: TGCGCCAGCAGCATAGACAGGGTCACAGGGGAAAAACTGTTTTTT.

The chain links TRBV30 to TRBJ2-7; 9 bases line up with TRBD1. Germline trimming cut 2 bases from V and 6 bases from J; bases unmatched to any gene: 8. The CDR3 contains 14 residues. Germline CDR1 is GTSNPN and CDR2 is SVGIG (reference sequence). The CDR3 is CAWSFRDRESEQYF. The CDR3 coding sequence is TGTGCCTGGAGTTTCCGGGACAGGGAAAGCGAGCAGTACTTC.